This is a list of T cell receptor beta chains from one sample in a study of cytomegalovirus exposure and HLA in healthy donors. Measured with immunoSEQ multiplex PCR; TCRdb has only the in-frame clones, and not every one. This table has approximately 91,000 clones, about two thirds appearing once. Sequenced: PBMCs. The receptors shown here come from a female donor in good health and CMV-seronegative. Both conserved end residues are part of each CDR3. D genes are given only for firm matches. Not every row has a clone size; where given, it reads once, few, many or a size class.

j_call clone_size v_call d_call cdr3_nt cdr3_aa
TRBJ1-1 - TRBV27 TRBD1 TGTGCCAGCAGCCCCCACAGGGGGCCCAACACTGAAGCTTTCTTT CASSPHRGPNTEAFF
TRBJ1-2 - TRBV27 - TGTGCCAGCAGTTTATCTTCTTCGGGCTATGGCTACACCTTC CASSLSSSGYGYTF
TRBJ1-6 few TRBV27 TRBD1 TGTGCCAGCAGTTTAAGTACAGGGGGCTATTCACCCCTCCACTTT CASSLSTGGYSPLHF
TRBJ1-5 - TRBV16 - TGTGCCAGCAGCCTTGGACAGAGGAGCAATCAGCCCCAGCATTTT CASSLGQRSNQPQHF
TRBJ2-3 - TRBV11-2 TRBD2 TGTGCCAGCAGCCTAGGACTAGCGAGAACAGATACGCAGTATTTT CASSLGLARTDTQYF
TRBJ2-3 few TRBV13 TRBD1 TGTGCCAGCAGTTACGACAGGGGGCGCAGGGATACGCAGTATTTT CASSYDRGRRDTQYF
TRBJ2-5 - TRBV5-1 - TGTGCCAGCAGCCGAATTCTAGCTTCAGAGACCCAGTACTTC CASSRILASETQYF
TRBJ2-3 - TRBV2 - TGTGCCAGCAGTGCAACTCTTAGCACAGATACGCAGTATTTT CASSATLSTDTQYF
TRBJ1-2 - TRBV28 - TGTGCCAGCACCCCTGGGGGCAGGGCGGACTATGGCTACACCTTC CASTPGGRADYGYTF
TRBJ2-3 few TRBV6-4 - TGTGCCAGCAGTGATCGGAGCGATTATAGCACAGATACGCAGTATTTT CASSDRSDYSTDTQYF
TRBJ1-2 few TRBV5-6 - TGTGCCAGCAGACATAGAGTACAGGTCGCCGGGGGCTATGGCTACACCTTC CASRHRVQVAGGYGYTF
TRBJ2-1 - TRBV6-5 TRBD2 TGTGCCAGCCGACTAGCGCCCTACAATGAGCAGTTCTTC CASRLAPYNEQFF
TRBJ1-1 once TRBV11-3 TRBD1 TGTGCCAGCAGCTTAGTCTTAAGGCAGGGGGGCACTGAAGCTTTCTTT CASSLVLRQGGTEAFF
TRBJ2-6 few TRBV19 TRBD2 TGTGCCAGTAGTATTGGGGAGGGTACTGGGGCCAACGTCCTGACTTTC CASSIGEGTGANVLTF
TRBJ2-7 - TRBV30 - TGTGCCTGGAGCCGGGGGTCCTACGAGCAGTACTTC CAWSRGSYEQYF
TRBJ2-1 - TRBV5-5 TRBD1 TGTGCCAGCAGCCCGGACAGGGCCACTGAGCAGTTCTTC CASSPDRATEQFF
TRBJ2-3 few TRBV5-4 - TGTGCCAGCAGCTTCGAGAGTACGCAGTATTTT CASSFESTQYF
TRBJ1-2 - TRBV21-1 - TGTGCCAGCAGCAAGACAGGGGGCTATGGCTACACCTTC CASSKTGGYGYTF
TRBJ2-1 - TRBV5-1 TRBD1 TGCGCCAGCAGCCCGACAGGGTTTGAGCAGTTCTTC CASSPTGFEQFF
TRBJ1-5 once TRBV28 - TGTGCCAGCAAGGTACTGACAGGTAGCAATCAGCCCCAGCATTTT CASKVLTGSNQPQHF
TRBJ2-4 - TRBV19 TRBD2 TGTGCCAGTAGTACTAGCGGGAGGTTAGCCAAAAACATTCAGTACTTC CASSTSGRLAKNIQYF
TRBJ2-5 - TRBV19 TRBD1 TGTGCCAGTAGCTGGCAGGGGGTTCAAGAGACCCAGTACTTC CASSWQGVQETQYF
TRBJ1-4 - TRBV9 TRBD1 TGTGCCAGCAGCCCTCAACAGGGGGCGGGTGAAAAACTGTTTTTT CASSPQQGAGEKLFF
TRBJ1-1 - TRBV7-8 TRBD1 TGTGCCACGGACAGGGTGAACACTGAAGCTTTCTTT CATDRVNTEAFF
TRBJ2-7 - TRBV4-1 TRBD1 TGTGCCAGCAGCCAAGATAGGGGACAGACCTACGAGCAGTACTTC CASSQDRGQTYEQYF
TRBJ2-5 - TRBV14 TRBD2 TGTGCCAGCAGCCCACTCGGGACTACTCAGTACTTC CASSPLGTTQYF
TRBJ1-1 few TRBV7-9 - TGTGCCAGCAGCCTCCTTGCGGGTACTGAAGCTTTCTTT CASSLLAGTEAFF
TRBJ2-1 once TRBV30 - TGTGCCTGGAGTTGGGCGAATGAGCAGTTCTTC CAWSWANEQFF
TRBJ1-2 - TRBV10-3 TRBD1 TGTGCCACCTCGACAGGGCAGTCTAACTATGGCTACACCTTC CATSTGQSNYGYTF
TRBJ2-1 - TRBV10-2 - TGCGCCAGCAGTGAGGGCGACAGCTCCTACAATGAGCAGTTCTTC CASSEGDSSYNEQFF
TRBJ1-1 - TRBV10-2 - TGCGCCAGCAGTCCGAACAGGGAAGGTGAAGCTTTCTTT CASSPNREGEAFF
TRBJ1-3 - TRBV6-1 - TGTGCCAGCAGTGAATGGTCGGGGGGCTCAAGCTCTGGAAACACCATATATTTT CASSEWSGGSSSGNTIYF
TRBJ1-2 few TRBV5-6 TRBD1 TGTGCCACCACACTTAGGGGACAGGGCCATTCCCGGCGTGGCTACACCTTC CATTLRGQGHSRRGYTF
TRBJ2-2 - TRBV4-3 TRBD2 TGCGCCAGCAGTCTACTAGCGGGGGGGCTTGGTACCGGGGAGCTGTTTTTT CASSLLAGGLGTGELFF
TRBJ2-7 - TRBV7-3 TRBD1 TGTGCCAGCAGCTTAGGACAGGGTGTCGGCGAGCAGTACTTC CASSLGQGVGEQYF
TRBJ2-6 - TRBV7-9 - TGTGCCAGCCAGGTTGCCTCTTACTCTGGGGCCAACGTCCTGACTTTC CASQVASYSGANVLTF
TRBJ2-2 once TRBV19 TRBD1 TGTGCCAGTAGTTTCAAGGGGGCGCGGAACACCGGGGAGCTGTTTTTT CASSFKGARNTGELFF